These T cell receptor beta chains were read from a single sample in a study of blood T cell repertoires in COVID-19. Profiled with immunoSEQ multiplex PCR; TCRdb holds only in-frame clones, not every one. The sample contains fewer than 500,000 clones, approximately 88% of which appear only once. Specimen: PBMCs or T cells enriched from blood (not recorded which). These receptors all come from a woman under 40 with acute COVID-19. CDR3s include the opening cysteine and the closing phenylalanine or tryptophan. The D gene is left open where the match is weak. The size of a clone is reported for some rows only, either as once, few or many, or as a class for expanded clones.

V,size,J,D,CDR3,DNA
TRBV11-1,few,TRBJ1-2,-,CASSQTMTDSGYTF,TGTGCCAGCAGTCAGACGATGACAGATAGTGGCTACACCTTC
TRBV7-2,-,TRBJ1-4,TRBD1,CASSYVSQGAREKLFF,TGTGCCAGCAGCTACGTGTCCCAGGGGGCTCGGGAAAAACTGTTTTTT
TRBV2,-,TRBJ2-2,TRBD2,CASSASASGGSGELFF,TGTGCCAGCAGTGCATCGGCTAGCGGGGGGTCCGGGGAGCTGTTTTTT
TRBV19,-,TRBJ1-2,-,CASRSDFGYTF,TGTGCCAGTAGGTCAGACTTTGGCTACACCTTC
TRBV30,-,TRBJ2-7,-,CAWSVRRDKQYF,TGTGCCTGGAGTGTAAGAAGGGACAAGCAGTACTTC
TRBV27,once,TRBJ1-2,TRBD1,CASSPDRVGGGYTF,TGTGCCAGCAGTCCGGACAGGGTAGGAGGGGGCTACACCTTC
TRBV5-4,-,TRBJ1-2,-,CASSLYREHYGYTF,TGTGCCAGCAGCTTGTATCGGGAGCACTATGGCTACACCTTC
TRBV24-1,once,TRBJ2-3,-,CATSQGGDTQYF,TGTGCCACCAGTCAGGGGGGAGATACGCAGTATTTT
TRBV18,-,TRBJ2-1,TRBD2,CASSLSSGENNEQFF,TGTGCCAGCTCACTGAGTAGCGGGGAGAACAATGAGCAGTTCTTC
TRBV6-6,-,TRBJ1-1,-,CASTLDGGRNTEAFF,TGTGCCAGCACCTTGGATGGTGGGAGGAACACTGAAGCTTTCTTT
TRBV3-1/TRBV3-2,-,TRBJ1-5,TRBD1,CASSDGTGLNQPQHF,TGTGCCAGCAGCGATGGGACAGGGTTAAATCAGCCCCAGCATTTT
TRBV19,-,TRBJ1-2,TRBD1,CASSTGQGYGYTF,TGTGCCAGTAGTACCGGACAGGGTTATGGCTACACCTTC
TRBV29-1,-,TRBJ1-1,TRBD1,CSVGGTDPYKAFF,TGCAGCGTGGGCGGGACAGACCCTTACAAAGCTTTCTTT
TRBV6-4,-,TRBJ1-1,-,CASSPEGPPTEAFF,TGTGCCAGCAGTCCAGAGGGCCCTCCCACTGAAGCTTTCTTT
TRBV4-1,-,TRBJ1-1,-,CASSQVYPPTGNTEAFF,TGCGCCAGCAGCCAAGTTTATCCTCCGACGGGAAACACTGAAGCTTTCTTT
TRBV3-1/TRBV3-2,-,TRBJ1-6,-,CASSPDDGGRSPLHF,TGTGCCAGCAGCCCCGACGACGGGGGTCGGTCACCCCTCCACTTT
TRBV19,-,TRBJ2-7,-,CASSAGQPYEQYF,TGTGCCAGTAGTGCCGGACAGCCGTACGAGCAGTACTTC
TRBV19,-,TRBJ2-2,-,CASRNGGLTGELFF,TGTGCCAGTAGGAACGGGGGTTTGACCGGGGAGCTGTTTTTT
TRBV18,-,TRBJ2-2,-,CASSPVRTGELFF,TGTGCCAGCTCACCAGTTAGAACCGGGGAGCTGTTTTTT
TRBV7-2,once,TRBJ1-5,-,CASSLEQGSGQPQHF,TGTGCCAGCAGCTTAGAACAGGGCAGCGGTCAGCCCCAGCATTTT
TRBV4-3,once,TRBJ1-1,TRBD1,CASSHETGEGTEAFF,TGCGCCAGCAGCCACGAGACAGGGGAGGGCACTGAAGCTTTCTTT
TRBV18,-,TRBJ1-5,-,CASSSAGNGQPQHF,TGTGCCAGCTCCTCGGCGGGGAATGGGCAGCCCCAGCATTTT
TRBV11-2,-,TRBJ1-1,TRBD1,CASSSAHRGPTEAFF,TGTGCCAGCAGCTCCGCTCATAGGGGGCCCACTGAAGCTTTCTTT
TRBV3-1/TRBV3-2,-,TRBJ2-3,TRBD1,CASSRSGGTDTQYF,TGTGCCAGCAGCAGGTCAGGGGGTACAGATACGCAGTATTTT
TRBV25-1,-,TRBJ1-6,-,CASSDWSSHF,TGTGCCAGCAGTGATTGGAGCAGCCACTTT
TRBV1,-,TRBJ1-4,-,CTSSQDPVSGEKLFF,TGCACCAGCAGCCAAGATCCTGTTTCGGGTGAAAAACTGTTTTTT
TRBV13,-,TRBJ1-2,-,CASSSSGIDGYTF,TGTGCCAGCAGCTCCTCAGGTATAGATGGCTACACCTTC
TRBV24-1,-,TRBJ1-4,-,CATSDPGNNEKLFF,TGTGCCACCAGTGATCCAGGGAATAATGAAAAACTGTTTTTT
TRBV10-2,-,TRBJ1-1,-,CASSESLMNTEAFF,TGCGCCAGCAGTGAGTCTTTAATGAACACTGAAGCTTTCTTT
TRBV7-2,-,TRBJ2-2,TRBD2,CASSFRLAGGSGELFF,TGTGCCAGCAGCTTTCGACTAGCGGGGGGGTCCGGGGAGCTGTTTTTT
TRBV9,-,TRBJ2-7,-,CASSVEASPYYEQYF,TGTGCCAGCAGCGTAGAGGCTAGTCCCTACTACGAGCAGTACTTC
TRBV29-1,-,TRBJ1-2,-,CSVELFTGNYGYTF,TGCAGCGTTGAACTATTCACAGGGAACTATGGCTACACCTTC
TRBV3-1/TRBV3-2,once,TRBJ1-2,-,CASSQVSYGYTF,TGTGCCAGCAGCCAAGTCAGCTATGGCTACACCTTC
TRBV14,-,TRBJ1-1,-,CASSQDRTPQDYLTEAFF,TGTGCCAGCAGCCAAGACCGGACCCCGCAGGACTACCTCACTGAAGCTTTCTTT
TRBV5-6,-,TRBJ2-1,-,CASSLVSSYNEQFF,TGTGCCAGCAGCTTGGTTAGCTCCTACAATGAACAGTTCTTC
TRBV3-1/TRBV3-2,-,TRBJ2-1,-,CASSQAAVEQFF,TGTGCCAGCAGCCAAGCCGCGGTTGAGCAGTTCTTC